These 30 T cell receptor beta chains were sequenced from one sample in a study of regulatory T cells in long-lasting Graves disease. Regarding time point: persistent/refractory GD, antithyroid drugs over 5 years with positive TRAb. RNA isolated from PBMCs was used to make the TCR library. The TCR beta library used iRepertoire HTBI primers with Arm-PCR amplification of CDR3. A single record per CDR3 protein comes from TCRdb applying MiXCR to the multiplex PCR reads. The sample has about 660,000 distinct CDR3 sequences; 30% are singletons. This material consisted of peripheral blood mononuclear cells (PBMCs), taken when the disease was refractory, from a patient treated with antithyroid drugs. The receptors here all came from a female donor with Graves disease.

This clonotype was detected only once. CDR3 DNA sequence: TGTGCCATCAGTGAGCTCTCGACCCCGCCTGGGAATGAGCAGTTCTTC. Translating gives CAISELSTPPGNEQFF. V is TRBV10-3 and J is TRBJ2-1; no firm D call. Germline V lookup: CDR1 ENHRY, CDR2 SYGVKD. V shed 2 bases and J shed 7 bases, with 18 bases lying between them. The CDR3 covers 16 residues.

This clonotype has a handful of counts. This chain connects TRBV27 to TRBJ2-7; D possibly corresponds to TRBD1 (5 bases). The CDR3 totals 12 residues. Trimming took 6 bases from V and 3 from J, leaving 9 bases between them. Looked up from germline, CDR1 is MNHEY and CDR2 is SMNVEV (reference sequence). CDR3 bases: TGTGCCAGCAGAGACAGCCTCTACGAGCAGTACTTC. It encodes CASRDSLYEQYF.

The rearrangement uses TRBV20-1 and TRBJ2-7, with 7 bases that match TRBD2. This CDR3 region has 13 residues. Germline CDR1 reads DFQATT; CDR2 reads SNEGSKA (reference sequence). Unmatched junction bases numbered 4, after V lost 3 bases and J lost 2 bases. CDR3 loop: CSARGGDAYEQYF. The CDR3 nucleotides are TGCAGTGCTAGGGGAGGGGACGCCTACGAGCAGTACTTC.

The table lists this clonotype with a few counts. The chain joins TRBV5-6 to TRBJ1-1, with 9 bases fitting TRBD1. Trimming took 3 bases from V and 4 from J; bases not matched to a gene: 1. CDR3 length: 13 amino acids. Per germline, CDR1 SGHDT and CDR2 YYEEEE. CDR3 loop: CASSWDRATEAFF. CDR3 sequence (DNA): TGTGCCAGCAGCTGGGACAGGGCCACTGAAGCTTTCTTT.

This clonotype showed up many times. The chain recombines TRBV12-3 or TRBV12-4 with TRBJ1-2; D is uncertain. CDR3 size: 13 residues. V dropped 5 bases and J dropped 3 bases, with 10 bases sitting between them. The CDR3 is CASSTLTDYGYTF. In nucleotides, the CDR3 is TGTGCCAGCAGTACGCTGACCGACTATGGCTACACCTTC.

V is TRBV6-9 and J is TRBJ1-2; D is perhaps TRBD1 (6 bases). The CDR3 is made up of 15 amino acids. Deletions cut 3 bases from V and 7 bases from J, with 18 bases between. The germline V gene encodes CDR1 MNHGY and CDR2 SVAAGI. CDR3 coding DNA: TGTGCCAGCAGTTACCGGGTGGCAGGGGATGCTGGCTACACCTTC. Translation: CASSYRVAGDAGYTF.

The CDR3 DNA sequence: TGTGCCAGCAGCCTTGAGACAGGATACAATCAGCCCCAGCATTTT. Its translation: CASSLETGYNQPQHF. The J gene is TRBJ1-5, the V gene TRBV7-9; maybe TRBD1 (6 bases). Germline V gene lookup returns CDR1 SEHNR and CDR2 FQNEAQ (reference sequence). The CDR3 spans 15 residues. V lost 5 bases and J lost 3, with 14 bases in between.

This clonotype has ten or more counts. The gene calls are TRBV19 and TRBJ1-5; 9 nucleotides agree with TRBD1. The CDR3 totals 15 residues. Trimming took 3 bases from V and 7 from J; bases not matched to a gene: 7. Germline lookup yields CDR1 LNHDA and CDR2 SQIVND (reference sequence). DNA of the CDR3: TGTGCCAGTAGTATCGTGGGACAGGGAAGGCAGCCCCAGCATTTT. Translated, it gives CASSIVGQGRQPQHF.

The V and J genes are TRBV5-1 and TRBJ2-2; 9 bases fit TRBD2. The germline CDR1 and CDR2 sequences are SGHRS and YFSETQ. This CDR3 region has 16 residues. With 4 bases clipped from V and 3 bases from J, the junction kept 7 bases outside the gene matches. The DNA of the CDR3 is TGCGCCAGCAGCATAGGGACTAGCATTCACACCGGGGAGCTGTTTTTT. Translating it yields CASSIGTSIHTGELFF.

This clonotype occurred a few times. The chain is built from TRBV13 and TRBJ1-1, with D hard to call. The CDR3 contains 17 residues. The V and J ends lost 0 bases and 0 bases respectively, with 14 bases between them. Germline V gene sequence: CDR1 PRHDT, CDR2 FYEKMQ (reference sequence). The CDR3 coding sequence is TGTGCCAGCAGCTTAGGTATGGGCGATAATCTGAACACTGAAGCTTTCTTT. This gives the protein CASSLGMGDNLNTEAFF. Variable domain in full (rest from reference TRBV13 and TRBJ1-1): AAGVIQSPRHLIKEKRETATLKCYPIPRHDTVYWYQQGPGQDPQFLISFYEKMQSDKGSIPDRFSAQQFSDYHSELNMSSLELGDSALYFCASSLGMGDNLNTEAFFGQGTRLTVV.

A few counts support this clonotype. CDR3 amino acids: CASRGALDSFDQPQHF. The CDR3 DNA sequence: TGTGCCAGCAGGGGAGCGCTCGACAGTTTCGATCAGCCCCAGCATTTT. The chain employs TRBV2 and TRBJ1-5, with D possibly matching TRBD1 (5 bases). Germline CDR1 is SNHLY and CDR2 is FYNNEI. CDR3 size: 16 residues. Trimming stripped 6 bases from V and 5 bases from J, with 20 bases between.

The chain couples TRBV10-2 to TRBJ1-5; D is undetermined. The germline V gene has CDR1 WSHSY and CDR2 SAAADI. Trimming took off 3 bases at V and 1 base at J, with 13 bases between the two ends. The CDR3 length is 16 residues. The CDR3 protein is CASSDPYSGSNQPQHF. The CDR3 coding sequence is TGCGCCAGCAGTGATCCTTATTCGGGGAGCAATCAGCCCCAGCATTTT.

This clonotype was counted many times. V usage is TRBV2 and J usage is TRBJ2-7, with 8 bases that match TRBD2. Germline assignment: CDR1 SNHLY and CDR2 FYNNEI. CDR3 length: 14 amino acids. V shed 5 bases, J shed 3 bases, and the junction held 6 bases outside the gene matches. The CDR3 region has the DNA TGTGCCAGCAGTACTAGCGGAAAACTCTACGAGCAGTACTTC. It codes for CASSTSGKLYEQYF.

The sample holds a few counts of this clonotype. The chain is built from TRBV3-1 and TRBJ2-7, with D perhaps TRBD2 (5 bases). CDR1 and CDR2 (germline): LGHDT, YNNKEL (reference sequence). V was pared by 0 bases and J by 2 bases, with 8 bases between. This CDR3 has 14 amino acids. The CDR3 is CASSQEMRAYEQYF. CDR3 DNA: TGTGCCAGCAGCCAAGAAATGCGGGCCTACGAGCAGTACTTC.

The CDR3 DNA follows: TGTGCCAGCAGTGAATTTCGACAGCTTCAAGAGACCCAGTACTTC. Translated: CASSEFRQLQETQYF. The J gene is TRBJ2-5, the V gene TRBV25-1; a possible D gene is TRBD1 (5 bases). CDR1 is MGHDK and CDR2 is SYGVNS in the germline V gene. The V gene lost 1 base and the J gene lost 2 bases, with 11 bases spanning the gap. CDR3 length equals 15 residues.

This clonotype was counted at least ten times. The chain has TRBV28 and TRBJ1-2; tentative D call: TRBD1 (6 bases). With 6 bases removed from V and 8 bases from J, the gap between germline ends came to 19 bases. The CDR3 spans 14 residues. The germline V gene has CDR1 MDHEN and CDR2 SYDVKM. CDR3 loop: CASREQGLPRGYTF. The CDR3 bases are TGTGCCAGCAGGGAACAGGGCCTGCCTAGAGGCTACACCTTC.

This CDR3 reads CASSFRADTQYF. The CDR3 coding sequence is TGTGCCAGCAGTTTCCGGGCAGATACGCAGTATTTT. The chain is built from TRBV12-3 or TRBV12-4 and TRBJ2-3; no firm D call. Trimming pared 3 bases from V and 4 bases from J, leaving 5 bases between. CDR3 length: 12 residues.

This clonotype was counted between two and nine times. The chain couples TRBV19 to TRBJ2-2, with D possibly being TRBD2 (6 bases). V lost 5 bases and J lost 7, with 11 bases in between. Germline loops: CDR1 LNHDA, CDR2 SQIVND (reference sequence). The CDR3 consists of 13 residues. The DNA for the CDR3 is TGTGCCAGTAGTGCAGGGAGGATCGGGGAGCTGTTTTTT. Translated: CASSAGRIGELFF. The whole variable domain, filled in from reference TRBV19 and TRBJ2-2, reads DGGITQSPKYLFRKEGQNVTLSCEQNLNHDAMYWYRQDPGQGLRLIYYSQIVNDFQKGDIAEGYSVSREKKESFPLTVTSAQKNPTAFYLCASSAGRIGELFFGEGSRLTVL.

The rearrangement joins TRBV5-5 to TRBJ1-4; D is perhaps TRBD1 (5 bases). The CDR3 consists of 14 residues. From germline, CDR1 is SGHKS and CDR2 YYEKEE (reference sequence). The V gene lost 2 bases and the J gene lost 4 bases, with 9 bases spanning the gap. CDR3 sequence reads: CASSFRDLNEKLFF. CDR3 DNA sequence: TGTGCCAGCAGCTTCCGGGACCTTAATGAAAAACTGTTTTTT.

This chain uses TRBV30 with TRBJ1-2; 9 nucleotides line up with TRBD1. This CDR3 contains 13 residues. Losses at the gene ends were 8 bases for V and 7 bases for J; bases not matched to a gene: 11. CDR1 GTSNPN and CDR2 SVGIG come from the germline V gene (reference sequence). The CDR3 spells CAGLSGTGFGYTF. DNA for the CDR3: TGTGCCGGCCTGTCCGGGACAGGGTTTGGCTACACCTTC.

The chain employs TRBV7-6 and TRBJ2-2; 9 nucleotides match TRBD2. This CDR3 is 17 amino acids long. Germline lookup yields CDR1 SGHVS and CDR2 FNYEAQ. The V gene end was trimmed by 1 base and the J gene end by 5 bases; junction bases not matched to a gene: 8. The CDR3 coding sequence is TGTGCCAGCAGCTTAGGCGGTAGCGGGAGTTATACCGGGGAGCTGTTTTTT. It codes for CASSLGGSGSYTGELFF.

This clonotype has just a few counts. This sequence joins TRBV6-2 or TRBV6-3 and TRBJ1-1, with 11 bases fitting TRBD1. Germline V gene sequence: CDR1 MNHEY, CDR2 SVGEGT. The J segment lost 7 bases and the V segment lost 5 bases, leaving 15 bases of the junction unmatched. The CDR3 consists of 17 residues. CDR3 nucleotides: TGTGCCAGCAGTCATCGATGGGACAGGGGGGTTCCTGGTGAAGCTTTCTTT. This gives the protein CASSHRWDRGVPGEAFF.

In this sample, this clonotype turned up a few times. The chain recombines TRBV2 with TRBJ1-5; D remains ambiguous. The CDR3 is made up of 14 amino acids. Per the germline V gene, CDR1 is SNHLY and CDR2 is FYNNEI. V dropped 0 bases and J dropped 7 bases, with 10 bases sitting between them. DNA for the CDR3: TGTGCCAGCAGTGAAGCGGCAGGCGGGCAGCCCCAGCATTTT. This codes for CASSEAAGGQPQHF.

The V call is TRBV12-3 or TRBV12-4, the J call TRBJ1-6; no clear D gene. This CDR3 region has 15 residues. V lost 6 bases and J 7 bases, leaving 16 bases between the germline ends. This CDR3 reads CASRPPGNTNSPLHF. CDR3 DNA: TGTGCCAGCAGACCCCCGGGAAACACCAATTCACCCCTCCACTTT.

The V gene is TRBV29-1, the J gene TRBJ2-7; 9 bases fit TRBD1. This CDR3 has 14 residues. The germline CDR1 and CDR2 sequences are SQVTM and ANQGSEA. The V gene end was trimmed by 6 bases and the J gene end by 2 bases; junction bases not matched to a gene: 8. The CDR3 reads CSVASTGGTYEQYF. Written as DNA, the CDR3 is TGCAGCGTGGCTTCGACAGGGGGGACCTACGAGCAGTACTTC.

Only a few counts were recorded for this clonotype. The chain is built from TRBV7-2 and TRBJ2-7, with TRBD2 matching over 9 bases. CDR3 size: 13 residues. Germline lookup yields CDR1 SGHTA and CDR2 FQGNSA. The V gene end was trimmed by 5 bases and the J gene end by 5 bases; junction bases not matched to a gene: 4. The CDR3 coding sequence is TGTGCCAGCAGCACGGGACTAGCCCACGAGCAGTACTTC. Protein: CASSTGLAHEQYF.

The CDR3 DNA reads TGTGCCAGCAGACCGGGACAGGGTACCTACGAGCAGTACTTC. Its protein product is CASRPGQGTYEQYF. The chain combines TRBV6-1 with TRBJ2-7; 9 bases match TRBD1. In germline, CDR1 is MNHNS, CDR2 SASEGT. V lost 6 bases and J lost 2; bases outside the gene matches: 5. The CDR3 is made up of 14 amino acids.

This chain joins TRBV7-9 and TRBJ1-1; D may be TRBD1 (5 bases). The ends were cut back, 8 bases at V and 0 bases at J, with 22 bases in the middle. Germline V gene sequence: CDR1 SEHNR, CDR2 FQNEAQ (reference sequence). The CDR3 covers 17 residues. CDR3 protein: CASVSGLLVLVNTEAFF. The DNA of the CDR3 is TGTGCCAGCGTTTCGGGACTACTCGTCCTCGTGAACACTGAAGCTTTCTTT.

V is TRBV3-1 and J is TRBJ2-3, with 7 bases that match TRBD2. Looked up from germline, CDR1 is LGHDT and CDR2 is YNNKEL (reference sequence). CDR3 length equals 15 residues. V gave up 5 bases and J gave up 5 bases; unmatched junction bases: 10. The CDR3 nucleotides read TGTGCCAGCAGCGGAACCGGGACTACCAGAGATACGCAGTATTTT. It translates to CASSGTGTTRDTQYF.

The chain couples TRBV19 to TRBJ1-5; a weak D match, TRBD1 (5 bases). V shed 3 bases and J shed 0 bases, with 9 bases lying between them. The CDR3 consists of 15 residues. Germline V gene data show CDR1 as LNHDA and CDR2 as SQIVND (reference sequence). CDR3 protein: CASSMGVRSNQPQHF. The CDR3 bases are TGTGCCAGTAGTATGGGGGTCCGTAGCAATCAGCCCCAGCATTTT.